This is a list of T cell receptor beta chains from one sample in a study of radiotherapy plus CTLA-4 blockade in lung cancer. Clones were read by immunoSEQ multiplex PCR, and TCRdb kept only the in-frame ones, dropping some. The data show 25,000 to 30,000 clones, approximately 77% seen once. Material: peripheral blood, obtained from a patient treated with radiotherapy plus ipilimumab. Receptors were obtained from a human donor with non-small cell lung cancer that progressed on radiotherapy plus ipilimumab. Each CDR3 is given with its conserved first and last residue. The D gene is left open where the match is weak. Clone size is given for some rows only: seen once, a few or many times, or a class if the clone is expanded.

j_gene: TRBJ1-1; d_gene: -; abundance: few; v_gene: TRBV7-6; CDR3nt: TGTGCCAGCAGCGCCGGAGGGGGTAGCACTGAAGCTTTCTTT; CDR3aa: CASSAGGGSTEAFF
j_gene: TRBJ2-7; d_gene: -; abundance: -; v_gene: TRBV5-6; CDR3nt: TGTGCCAGCAGCTTGAGTCAGGTCTACGAGCAGTACTTC; CDR3aa: CASSLSQVYEQYF
j_gene: TRBJ2-2; d_gene: TRBD2; abundance: -; v_gene: TRBV6-5; CDR3nt: TGTGCCAGCAGACGCGGGGGGGCAATCGGGGAGCTGTTTTTT; CDR3aa: CASRRGGAIGELFF
j_gene: TRBJ2-7; d_gene: -; abundance: -; v_gene: TRBV4-2; CDR3nt: TGTGCCAGCAGCCAAGACGCGATAACAGAGACCTACGAGCAGTACTTC; CDR3aa: CASSQDAITETYEQYF
j_gene: TRBJ2-3; d_gene: -; abundance: -; v_gene: TRBV29-1; CDR3nt: TGCAGCGTTGAATTGGGGGATACGCAGTATTTT; CDR3aa: CSVELGDTQYF
j_gene: TRBJ2-3; d_gene: -; abundance: -; v_gene: TRBV28; CDR3nt: TGTGCCAGCAAAGCGCTAACAGATACGCAGTATTTT; CDR3aa: CASKALTDTQYF
j_gene: TRBJ1-4; d_gene: TRBD1; abundance: -; v_gene: TRBV9; CDR3nt: TGTGCCAGCAGCGCCGGACAGGGACTTTCAACTAATGAAAAACTGTTTTTT; CDR3aa: CASSAGQGLSTNEKLFF
j_gene: TRBJ2-3; d_gene: -; abundance: once; v_gene: TRBV30; CDR3nt: TGTGCCTGGGGAACAGGGATGAACACAGATACGCAGTATTTT; CDR3aa: CAWGTGMNTDTQYF
j_gene: TRBJ2-7; d_gene: TRBD2; abundance: -; v_gene: TRBV4-2; CDR3nt: TGTGCCAGCAGCCAAGAGGTACTAGCGGGAGGGCTCTACGAGCAGTACTTC; CDR3aa: CASSQEVLAGGLYEQYF
j_gene: TRBJ2-3; d_gene: -; abundance: -; v_gene: TRBV7-8; CDR3nt: TGTGCCAGCAGCTTAGTAACGAGGGGGGTTTGGGGCACAGATACGCAGTATTTT; CDR3aa: CASSLVTRGVWGTDTQYF
j_gene: TRBJ2-1; d_gene: TRBD1; abundance: -; v_gene: TRBV7-3; CDR3nt: TGTGCCAGCAGCTTAATGCGGCAGGGGGCTAAAAATGAGCAGTTCTTC; CDR3aa: CASSLMRQGAKNEQFF
j_gene: TRBJ1-2; d_gene: -; abundance: -; v_gene: TRBV4-2; CDR3nt: TGTGCCAGCAGCCAAGGGGAACCGGGGCCTCATGGCTACACCTTC; CDR3aa: CASSQGEPGPHGYTF
j_gene: TRBJ1-6; d_gene: -; abundance: once; v_gene: TRBV7-9; CDR3nt: TGTGCCAGCAGCCCGGACCGCCTAGGGGATTCACCCCTCCACTTT; CDR3aa: CASSPDRLGDSPLHF
j_gene: TRBJ1-1; d_gene: TRBD1; abundance: -; v_gene: TRBV10-3; CDR3nt: TGTGCCATCAGTACCGGGACAGGGGATCGCGAGCACACTGAAGCTTTCTTT; CDR3aa: CAISTGTGDREHTEAFF